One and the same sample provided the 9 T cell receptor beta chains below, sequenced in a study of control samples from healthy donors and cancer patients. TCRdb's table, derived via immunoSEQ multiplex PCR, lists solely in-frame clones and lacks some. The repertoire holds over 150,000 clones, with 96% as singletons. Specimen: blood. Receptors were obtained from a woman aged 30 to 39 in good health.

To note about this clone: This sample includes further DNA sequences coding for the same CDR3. Written as DNA, the CDR3 is TGTGCCAGCAGCGTAGAAGGGGGCTCTGGAAACACCATATATTTT. Encoded protein: CASSVEGGSGNTIYF. The rearrangement joins TRBV9 to TRBJ1-3; perhaps TRBD1 as D (6 bases). CDR3 length: 15 residues. Looked up from germline, CDR1 is SGDLS and CDR2 is YYNGEE. V shed 0 bases and J shed 0 bases, with 7 bases lying between them.

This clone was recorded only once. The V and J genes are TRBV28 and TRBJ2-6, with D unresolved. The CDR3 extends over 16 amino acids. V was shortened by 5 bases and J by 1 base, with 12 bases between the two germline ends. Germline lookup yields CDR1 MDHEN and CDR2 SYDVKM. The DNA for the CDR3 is TGTGCCAGCAGTGCCCAGACAAGGTCTGGGGCCAACGTCCTGACTTTC. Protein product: CASSAQTRSGANVLTF.

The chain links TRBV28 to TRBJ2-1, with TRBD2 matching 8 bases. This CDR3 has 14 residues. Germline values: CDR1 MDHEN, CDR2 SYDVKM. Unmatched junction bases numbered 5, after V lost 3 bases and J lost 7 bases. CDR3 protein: CASSFQRELNEQFF. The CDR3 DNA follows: TGTGCCAGCAGTTTCCAGCGGGAGTTGAATGAGCAGTTCTTC.

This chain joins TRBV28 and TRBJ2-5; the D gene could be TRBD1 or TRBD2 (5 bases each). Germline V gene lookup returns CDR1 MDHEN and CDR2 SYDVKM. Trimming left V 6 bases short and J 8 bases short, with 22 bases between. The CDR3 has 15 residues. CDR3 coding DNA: TGTGCCAGCAGACTCCGGGACCTTCGCCGAAGAACCCAGTACTTC. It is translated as CASRLRDLRRRTQYF.

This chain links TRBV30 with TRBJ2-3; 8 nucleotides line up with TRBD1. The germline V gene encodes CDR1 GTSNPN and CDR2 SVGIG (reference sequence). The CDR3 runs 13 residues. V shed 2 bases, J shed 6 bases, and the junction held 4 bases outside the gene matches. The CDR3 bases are TGTGCCTGGAGTATCACAGGGGGGGATACGCAGTATTTT. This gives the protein CAWSITGGDTQYF.

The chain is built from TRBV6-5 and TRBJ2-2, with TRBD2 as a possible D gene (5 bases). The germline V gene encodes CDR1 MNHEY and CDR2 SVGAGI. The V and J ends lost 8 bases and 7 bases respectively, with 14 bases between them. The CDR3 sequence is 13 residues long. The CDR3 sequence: CASYLPGSGELFF. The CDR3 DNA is TGTGCCAGCTACCTCCCGGGAAGCGGGGAGCTGTTTTTT.

The CDR3 loop reads CASSRESYGYTF. CDR3 in DNA: TGTGCCAGCAGTAGGGAGAGCTATGGCTACACCTTC. This sequence joins TRBV6-1 and TRBJ1-2; the D is unclear. Trimming took 5 bases from V and 4 from J, leaving 8 bases between them. CDR3 length equals 12 residues. Germline assignment: CDR1 MNHNS and CDR2 SASEGT.

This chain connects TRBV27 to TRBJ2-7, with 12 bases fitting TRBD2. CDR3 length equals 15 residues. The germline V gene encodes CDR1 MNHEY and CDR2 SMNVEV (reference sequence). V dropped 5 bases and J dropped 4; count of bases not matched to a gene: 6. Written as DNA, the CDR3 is TGTGCCAGCAGTATTACTAGCGGGGGGTTTTACGAGCAGTACTTC. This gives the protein CASSITSGGFYEQYF.

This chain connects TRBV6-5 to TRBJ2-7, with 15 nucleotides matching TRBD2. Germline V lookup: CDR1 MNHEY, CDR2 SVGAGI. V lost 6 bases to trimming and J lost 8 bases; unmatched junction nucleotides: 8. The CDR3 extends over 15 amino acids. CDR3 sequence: CASSPRTSGRAKQYF. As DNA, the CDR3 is TGTGCCAGCAGCCCAAGGACTAGCGGGAGGGCTAAGCAGTACTTC.